This passage covers 24 T cell receptor beta chains from one sample sequenced in a study of blood T cell repertoires in COVID-19. Libraries were prepared by immunoSEQ multiplex PCR; TCRdb keeps only in-frame clonotypes and omits some of them. The sample shows around 130,000 clones, roughly 90% of them seen only once. The sequenced sample consisted of peripheral blood. The receptors originated from a human donor with COVID-19, enrolled during active disease. The donor label of this sample is uncertain.

The chain recombines TRBV4-1 with TRBJ1-6; 9 bases agree with TRBD1. CDR3 length equals 15 residues. Germline assignment: CDR1 MGHRA and CDR2 YSYEKL. The ends lost 2 bases at V and 8 bases at J; junction bases unmatched: 4. CDR3 nucleotides: TGCGCCAGCAGCCAATATGACAGGGGGGATTCACCCCTCCACTTT. Amino acid sequence: CASSQYDRGDSPLHF.

The chain is built from TRBV6-7 and TRBJ1-5; 8 positions match TRBD1. TRBV6-7 is known as an ORF, though its function is uncertain. CDR3 length equals 18 residues. V shed 10 bases and J 2 bases; nucleotides not matched to a gene: 19. CDR3 protein: CAKTAGLQGEGGNQPQHF. In nucleotides, the CDR3 is TGTGCCAAAACGGCCGGGTTACAGGGGGAGGGCGGCAATCAGCCCCAGCATTTT.

The rearrangement links TRBV20-1 to TRBJ2-1; D is perhaps TRBD2 (5 bases). The V gene's germline CDR1 is DFQATT and CDR2 SNEGSKA (reference sequence). Trimming pared 6 bases from V and 7 bases from J, leaving 10 bases between. The CDR3 contains 11 residues. This CDR3 is CSAPLANEQFF. The CDR3 DNA reads TGCAGTGCCCCTTTAGCGAATGAGCAGTTCTTC.

V is TRBV7-9 and J is TRBJ2-3, with TRBD2 identical over 7 bases. This CDR3 has 15 amino acids. V was pared by 5 bases and J by 4 bases, with 9 bases of the junction left unmatched. CDR1 and CDR2 from the germline V gene are SEHNR and FQNEAQ (reference sequence). For the CDR3, the DNA is TGTGCCAGCAGCCTTAGTGGGGGGGTGCCAGATACGCAGTATTTT. Amino acid sequence: CASSLSGGVPDTQYF.

The rearrangement links TRBV5-1 to TRBJ1-4, with TRBD1 identical over 8 bases. The length of the CDR3 is 15 residues. Germline V gene data show CDR1 as SGHRS and CDR2 as YFSETQ. Germline trimming cut 4 bases from V and 1 base from J; bases unmatched to any gene: 3. Here the CDR3 reads CASSLDRGTNEKLFF. The CDR3 DNA sequence: TGCGCCAGCAGCCTAGACAGGGGAACTAATGAAAAACTGTTTTTT. The full variable domain, rest sourced from reference TRBV5-1 and TRBJ1-4, is KAGVTQTPRYLIKTRGQQVTLSCSPISGHRSVSWYQQTPGQGLQFLFEYFSETQRNKGNFPGRFSGRQFSNSRSEMNVSTLELGDSALYLCASSLDRGTNEKLFFGSGTQLSVL.

The rearrangement links TRBV18 to TRBJ1-1; D is undetermined. Germline CDR1 and CDR2: KGHSH and LQKENI. The CDR3 spans 13 residues. Trimming stripped 6 bases from V and 4 bases from J, with 12 bases between. The CDR3 sequence: CASSAGVGTEAFF. DNA of the CDR3: TGTGCCAGCTCCGCCGGGGTCGGCACTGAAGCTTTCTTT.

The chain employs TRBV7-9 and TRBJ2-5; D is undetermined. This CDR3 comprises 14 residues. V was pared by 6 bases and J by 5 bases, with 16 bases between. Germline-derived CDR1 and CDR2 are SEHNR and FQNEAQ (reference sequence). The CDR3: CASSRAESEETQYF. The CDR3 coding sequence is TGTGCCAGCAGTCGTGCTGAATCGGAGGAGACCCAGTACTTC.

Regarding this clone: Other DNA sequences in this specimen translate into the identical CDR3. V usage is TRBV5-4 and J usage is TRBJ1-2; 9 nucleotides agree with TRBD1. CDR1 is SGHNT, CDR2 YYREEE, per germline (reference sequence). After removal of 5 bases from V and 7 bases from J, the junction contained 6 bases not matched to a gene. This CDR3 has 13 amino acids. CDR3 coding DNA: TGTGCCAGCAGGCGGGACAGGGTTTTTGGCTACACCTTC. Translating gives CASRRDRVFGYTF.

V and J are TRBV7-6 and TRBJ1-2; D gene uncertain. Trimming pared 5 bases from V and 7 bases from J, leaving 23 bases between. The length of the CDR3 is 16 residues. The germline V gene has CDR1 SGHVS and CDR2 FNYEAQ. CDR3 sequence: CASSRRYSSSYFGYTF. In DNA form, the CDR3 reads TGTGCCAGCAGCAGGCGGTATAGCTCCTCTTACTTTGGCTACACCTTC.

This rearrangement joins TRBV24-1 to TRBJ2-6; TRBD2 is a possible D gene (5 bases). The germline V gene encodes CDR1 KGHDR and CDR2 SFDVKD. The CDR3 has 18 amino acids. The germline V and J ends were trimmed by 3 bases and 4 bases, with 18 bases remaining between them. CDR3 nucleotides: TGTGCCACCAGTGATCCGCCCCAAGGACTCTCCGGGGCCAACGTCCTGACTTTC. Its translation: CATSDPPQGLSGANVLTF.

The CDR3 DNA sequence: TGTGCCAGCAGTGAACTTACTAGCGGGGTGAGCACAGATACGCAGTATTTT. This sequence encodes CASSELTSGVSTDTQYF. The chain carries TRBV2 and TRBJ2-3; the match to TRBD2 covers 10 bases. The trim removed 2 bases at V and 0 bases at J, leaving 5 bases unmatched. CDR3 length equals 17 residues. Looked up from germline, CDR1 is SNHLY and CDR2 is FYNNEI.

The chain recombines TRBV6-2 or TRBV6-3 with TRBJ2-2; TRBD1 aligns across 7 bases. This CDR3 spans 13 amino acids. J lost 4 bases, V lost 5 bases, and 1 base had no gene match. CDR1 is MNHEY, CDR2 SVGEGT, per germline. The CDR3 sequence is CASSRTGTGELFF. The CDR3 nucleotides read TGTGCCAGCAGTAGGACAGGCACCGGGGAGCTGTTTTTT.

The J gene is TRBJ2-7, the V gene TRBV9, with a possible D match to TRBD1 (5 bases). The CDR3 has 13 residues. Trimming stripped 3 bases from V and 0 bases from J, with 7 bases between. Germline V gene sequence: CDR1 SGDLS, CDR2 YYNGEE. CDR3 DNA sequence: TGTGCCAGCAGCGCCGACAGCTCCTACGAGCAGTACTTC. This encodes CASSADSSYEQYF.

This clone was seen more than once but under ten times. V gene TRBV27 combines with J gene TRBJ1-1, with no clear D. V was shortened by 5 bases and J by 3 bases, with 13 bases between the two germline ends. Germline V gives CDR1 MNHEY, CDR2 SMNVEV (reference sequence). The CDR3 is made up of 14 amino acids. The CDR3 region is CASSQPGLDTEAFF. In nucleotides, the CDR3 is TGTGCCAGCAGTCAACCGGGTTTGGACACTGAAGCTTTCTTT.

V is TRBV13 and J is TRBJ1-2; a weak D match, TRBD1 (6 bases). Deletions cut 5 bases from V and 2 bases from J, with 12 bases between. CDR3 length equals 14 residues. Germline loops: CDR1 PRHDT, CDR2 FYEKMQ (reference sequence). The CDR3 here is CASSPGQGNYGYTF. CDR3 nucleotide sequence: TGTGCCAGCAGCCCTGGGCAGGGGAACTATGGCTACACCTTC.

The chain recombines TRBV5-1 with TRBJ1-2; D is undetermined. The CDR3 is 15 amino acids. Germline CDR1 reads SGHRS; CDR2 reads YFSETQ. The germline V and J ends were trimmed by 7 bases and 4 bases, with 20 bases remaining between them. CDR3 nucleotide sequence: TGCGCCAGCGGCCCCGACAAGCCGGGGTCCTATGGCTACACCTTC. Translated: CASGPDKPGSYGYTF. The complete variable domain, with remaining parts taken from reference TRBV5-1 and TRBJ1-2, reads KAGVTQTPRYLIKTRGQQVTLSCSPISGHRSVSWYQQTPGQGLQFLFEYFSETQRNKGNFPGRFSGRQFSNSRSEMNVSTLELGDSALYLCASGPDKPGSYGYTFGSGTRLTVV.

The V gene is TRBV6-5, the J gene TRBJ1-2, with D unresolved. The CDR3 is made up of 13 amino acids. CDR1 and CDR2 from the germline V gene are MNHEY and SVGAGI. V lost 5 bases, J lost 2 bases, and 9 bases lay in between. DNA for the CDR3: TGTGCCAGCAGTCCCTACGCCAACTATGGCTACACCTTC. Encoded protein: CASSPYANYGYTF.

V gene TRBV5-4 combines with J gene TRBJ2-2; 8 bases are a match to TRBD2. The junction had 10 bases not matched to a gene; V was cut back by 0 bases and J by 6 bases. CDR1 SGHNT and CDR2 YYREEE come from the germline V gene (reference sequence). The CDR3 spans 17 residues. The CDR3 protein is CASSLDLAGGDAGELFF. CDR3 coding DNA: TGTGCCAGCAGCTTGGATCTTGCGGGGGGCGACGCCGGGGAGCTGTTTTTT.

The CDR3 nucleotides read TGTGCCAGCAGTAGGGCGGGGAACACTGAAGCTTTCTTT. The encoded protein is CASSRAGNTEAFF. This sequence joins TRBV6-5 and TRBJ1-1; no clear D gene. The V gene's germline CDR1 is MNHEY and CDR2 SVGAGI. V lost 5 bases and J 1 base, leaving 8 bases between the germline ends. The CDR3 has 13 residues.

The chain couples TRBV5-1 to TRBJ2-1, with 12 bases aligning to TRBD2. CDR3 length: 16 amino acids. The V gene end was trimmed by 4 bases and the J gene end by 7 bases; junction bases not matched to a gene: 9. Germline lookup yields CDR1 SGHRS and CDR2 YFSETQ. The CDR3 bases are TGCGCCAGCAGCGCCCTACTAGCGGGAGGAGAGAATGAGCAGTTCTTC. It translates to CASSALLAGGENEQFF. The variable domain in full, with the rest retrieved from reference TRBV5-1 and TRBJ2-1, is KAGVTQTPRYLIKTRGQQVTLSCSPISGHRSVSWYQQTPGQGLQFLFEYFSETQRNKGNFPGRFSGRQFSNSRSEMNVSTLELGDSALYLCASSALLAGGENEQFFGPGTRLTVL.

This chain joins TRBV6-6 and TRBJ1-2; D might be TRBD1 (5 bases). The V end lost 10 bases, the J end lost 7 bases, and 25 bases lay between the germline ends. The CDR3 is 15 amino acids. Germline V gives CDR1 MNHNY, CDR2 SVGAGI (reference sequence). The CDR3 DNA sequence: TGTGCCACCCTGTCGGTGACAGCCCGATTATCTGGCTACACCTTC. Residues: CATLSVTARLSGYTF.

The chain couples TRBV2 to TRBJ2-7, with TRBD1 matching 7 bases. Germline assignment: CDR1 SNHLY and CDR2 FYNNEI. After removal of 5 bases from V and 3 bases from J, the junction contained 4 bases not matched to a gene. The CDR3 runs 13 residues. Here the CDR3 DNA reads TGTGCCAGCAGTACGGGACAGCGCTACGAGCAGTACTTC. Amino acid sequence: CASSTGQRYEQYF. The full variable domain, rest sourced from reference TRBV2 and TRBJ2-7, is EPEVTQTPSHQVTQMGQEVILRCVPISNHLYFYWYRQILGQKVEFLVSFYNNEISEKSEIFDDQFSVERPDGSNFTLKIRSTKLEDSAMYFCASSTGQRYEQYFGPGTRLTVT.

V gene TRBV5-1 combines with J gene TRBJ2-7; 10 bases align to TRBD2. The length of the CDR3 is 14 residues. CDR1 SGHRS and CDR2 YFSETQ come from the germline V gene. V gave up 4 bases and J gave up 5 bases; unmatched junction bases: 6. The CDR3 reads CASSPGLARDEQYF. CDR3 in DNA: TGCGCCAGCAGCCCGGGACTAGCGAGAGACGAGCAGTACTTC. Combining the CDR3 with reference TRBV5-1 and TRBJ2-7 gives the whole variable domain KAGVTQTPRYLIKTRGQQVTLSCSPISGHRSVSWYQQTPGQGLQFLFEYFSETQRNKGNFPGRFSGRQFSNSRSEMNVSTLELGDSALYLCASSPGLARDEQYFGPGTRLTVT.

This sequence joins TRBV6-6 and TRBJ1-2; 7 bases agree with TRBD1. CDR3 length: 13 amino acids. From germline, CDR1 is MNHNY and CDR2 SVGAGI (reference sequence). The V gene end was trimmed by 6 bases and the J gene end by 4 bases; junction bases not matched to a gene: 5. The CDR3: CASRHGTVYGYTF. In DNA form, the CDR3 reads TGTGCCAGCAGACACGGGACAGTCTATGGCTACACCTTC.